The T cell receptor (beta chain) described here comes from a study of cytomegalovirus exposure and HLA in healthy donors. V shed 0 bases and J shed 6 bases, with 9 bases lying between them. The CDR3 totals 14 residues. In germline, CDR1 is SGHVS, CDR2 FQNEAQ. The PCR contained 60 Vbeta and 13 Jbeta primers. Assay: immunoSEQ multiplex PCR; the TCRdb copy retains only in-frame clones and omits some. This table has under 250,000 clones, 82% appearing once. The study, taken as a whole, reports: Across donors, most TCRs were seen rarely, yet some public ones were widespread. Sequencing had likely introduced a cluster of highly shared sequence variants as an artifact.

For this clone: The antigen is unknown.

The chain links TRBV7-8 to TRBJ1-5; no reliable D call. Sequenced: PBMCs. The clonotype comes from a man between 35 and 55 years old in good health and CMV-seropositive. The CDR3 region has the DNA TGTGCCAGCAGCTTAGCAGGAGGGATTCAGCCCCAGCATTTT. Protein sequence: CASSLAGGIQPQHF.